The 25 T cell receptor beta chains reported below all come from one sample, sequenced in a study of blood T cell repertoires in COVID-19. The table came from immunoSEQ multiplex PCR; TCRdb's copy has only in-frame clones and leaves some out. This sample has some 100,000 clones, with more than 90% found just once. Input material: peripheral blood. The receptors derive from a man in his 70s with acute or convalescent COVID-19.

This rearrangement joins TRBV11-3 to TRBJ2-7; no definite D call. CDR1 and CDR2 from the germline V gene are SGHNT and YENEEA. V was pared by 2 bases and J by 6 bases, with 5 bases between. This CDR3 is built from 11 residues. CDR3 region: CASSLRSEQYF. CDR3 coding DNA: TGTGCCAGCAGCTTACGGAGCGAGCAGTACTTC.

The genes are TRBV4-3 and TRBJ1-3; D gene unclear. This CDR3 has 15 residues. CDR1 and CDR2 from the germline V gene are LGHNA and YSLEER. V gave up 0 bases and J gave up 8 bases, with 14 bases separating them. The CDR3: CASSQESAGQDTIYF. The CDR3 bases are TGCGCCAGCAGCCAAGAGAGCGCGGGTCAGGACACCATATATTTT.

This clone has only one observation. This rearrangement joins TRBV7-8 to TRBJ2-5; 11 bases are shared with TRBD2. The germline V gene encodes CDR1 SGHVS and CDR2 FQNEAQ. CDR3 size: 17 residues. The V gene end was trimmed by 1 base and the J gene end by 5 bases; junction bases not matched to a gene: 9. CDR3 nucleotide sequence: TGTGCCAGCAGCTTAGTTGTAGCGGGAGGGCCTAGGGAGACCCAGTACTTC. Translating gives CASSLVVAGGPRETQYF.

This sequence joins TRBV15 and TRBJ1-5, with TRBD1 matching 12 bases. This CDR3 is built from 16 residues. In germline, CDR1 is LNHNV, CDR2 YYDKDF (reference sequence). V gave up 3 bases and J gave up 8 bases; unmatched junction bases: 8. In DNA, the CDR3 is TGTGCCACCAGCAGGGGGGGGACAGGGGGCACGGAGCCCCAGCATTTT. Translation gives CATSRGGTGGTEPQHF.

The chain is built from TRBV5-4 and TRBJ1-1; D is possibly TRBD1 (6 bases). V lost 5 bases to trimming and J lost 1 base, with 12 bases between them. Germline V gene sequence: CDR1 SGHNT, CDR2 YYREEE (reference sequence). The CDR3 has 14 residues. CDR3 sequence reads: CASSHSGANTEAFF. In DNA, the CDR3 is TGTGCCAGCAGTCACTCAGGGGCGAACACTGAAGCTTTCTTT. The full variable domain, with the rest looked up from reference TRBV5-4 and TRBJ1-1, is ETGVTQSPTHLIKTRGQQVTLRCSSQSGHNTVSWYQQALGQGPQFIFQYYREEENGRGNFPPRFSGLQFPNYSSELNVNALELDDSALYLCASSHSGANTEAFFGQGTRLTVV.

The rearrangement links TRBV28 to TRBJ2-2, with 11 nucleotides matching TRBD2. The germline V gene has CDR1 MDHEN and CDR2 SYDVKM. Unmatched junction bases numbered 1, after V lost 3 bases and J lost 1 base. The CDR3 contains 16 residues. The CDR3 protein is CASSFGLAGNTGELFF. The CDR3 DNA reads TGTGCCAGCAGTTTCGGACTAGCGGGGAACACCGGGGAGCTGTTTTTT.

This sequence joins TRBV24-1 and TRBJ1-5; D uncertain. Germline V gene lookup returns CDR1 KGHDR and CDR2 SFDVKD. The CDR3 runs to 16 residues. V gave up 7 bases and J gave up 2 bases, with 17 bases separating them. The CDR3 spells CATRFLREGGNQPQHF. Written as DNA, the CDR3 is TGTGCCACCAGATTTCTTCGGGAGGGTGGCAATCAGCCCCAGCATTTT.

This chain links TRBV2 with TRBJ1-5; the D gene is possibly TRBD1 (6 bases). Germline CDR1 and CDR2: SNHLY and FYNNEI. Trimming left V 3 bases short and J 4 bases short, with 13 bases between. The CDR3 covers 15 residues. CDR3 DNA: TGTGCCAGCAGTGATTGGGGGCTGGGGAATCAGCCCCAGCATTTT. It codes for CASSDWGLGNQPQHF.

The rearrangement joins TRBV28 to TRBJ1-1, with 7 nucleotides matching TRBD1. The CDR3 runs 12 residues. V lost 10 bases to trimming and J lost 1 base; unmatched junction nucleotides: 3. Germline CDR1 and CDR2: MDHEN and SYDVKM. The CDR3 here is CATRQGNTEAFF. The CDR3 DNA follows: TGTGCCACAAGACAGGGGAACACTGAAGCTTTCTTT.

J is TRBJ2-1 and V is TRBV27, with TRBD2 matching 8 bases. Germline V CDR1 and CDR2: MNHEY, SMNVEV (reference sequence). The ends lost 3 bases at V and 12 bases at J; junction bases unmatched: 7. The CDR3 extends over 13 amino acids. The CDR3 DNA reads TGTGCCAGCAGTTTTGGTAGCGGGAATAGGCAGTTCTTC. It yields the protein CASSFGSGNRQFF.

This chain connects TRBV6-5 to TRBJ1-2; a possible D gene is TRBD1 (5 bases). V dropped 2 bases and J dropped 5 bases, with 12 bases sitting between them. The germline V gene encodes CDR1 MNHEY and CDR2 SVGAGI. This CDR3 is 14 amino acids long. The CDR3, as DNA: TGTGCCAGCAGTTACGACCCCGGGGGATATGGCTACACCTTC. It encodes CASSYDPGGYGYTF.

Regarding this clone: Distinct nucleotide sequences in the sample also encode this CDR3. For the CDR3, the DNA is TGCGCCAGCAGCGGGCAGGTTTCCTACGAGCAGTACTTC. Translated, it gives CASSGQVSYEQYF. V usage is TRBV5-1 and J usage is TRBJ2-7; D remains unclear. Germline V gene lookup returns CDR1 SGHRS and CDR2 YFSETQ. Trimming removed 4 bases at V and 1 base at J, with 9 bases between. This CDR3 is built from 13 residues.

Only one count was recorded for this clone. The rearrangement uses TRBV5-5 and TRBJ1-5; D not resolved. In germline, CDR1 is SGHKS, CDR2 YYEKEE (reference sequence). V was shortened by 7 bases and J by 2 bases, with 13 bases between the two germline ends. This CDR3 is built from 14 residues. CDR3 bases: TGTGCCAGCGATTCCCCCCCAGGCAATCAGCCCCAGCATTTT. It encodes CASDSPPGNQPQHF.

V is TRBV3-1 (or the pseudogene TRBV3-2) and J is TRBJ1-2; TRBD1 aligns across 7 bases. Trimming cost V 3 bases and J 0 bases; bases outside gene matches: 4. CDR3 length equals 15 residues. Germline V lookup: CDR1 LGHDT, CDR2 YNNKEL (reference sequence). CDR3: CASSHRDRSNYGYTF. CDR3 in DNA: TGTGCCAGCAGCCACCGGGACAGATCTAACTATGGCTACACCTTC.

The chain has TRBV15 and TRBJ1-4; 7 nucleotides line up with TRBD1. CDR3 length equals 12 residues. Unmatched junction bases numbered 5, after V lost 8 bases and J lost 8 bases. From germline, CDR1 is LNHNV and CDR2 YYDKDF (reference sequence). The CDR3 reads CATAQGGEKLFF. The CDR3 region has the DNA TGTGCCACCGCCCAGGGGGGAGAAAAACTGTTTTTT.

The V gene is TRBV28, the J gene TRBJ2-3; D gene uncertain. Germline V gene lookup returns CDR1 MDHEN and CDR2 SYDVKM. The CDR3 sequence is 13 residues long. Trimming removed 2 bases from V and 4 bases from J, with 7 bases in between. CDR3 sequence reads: CASSLSGSDTQYF. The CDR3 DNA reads TGTGCCAGCAGTTTAAGTGGCTCAGATACGCAGTATTTT.

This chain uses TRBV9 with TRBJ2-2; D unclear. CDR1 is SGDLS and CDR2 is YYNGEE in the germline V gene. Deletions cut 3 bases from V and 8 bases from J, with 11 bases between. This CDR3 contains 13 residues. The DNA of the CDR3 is TGTGCCAGCAGCGCCCAGTGGTCTGGGGAGCTGTTTTTT. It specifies CASSAQWSGELFF.

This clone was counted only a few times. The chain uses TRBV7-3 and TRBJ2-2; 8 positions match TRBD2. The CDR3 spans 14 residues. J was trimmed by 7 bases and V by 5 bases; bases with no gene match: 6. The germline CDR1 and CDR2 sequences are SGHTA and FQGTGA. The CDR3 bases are TGTGCCAGCAGCCCGGGACTAGGAGTCGGGGAGCTGTTTTTT. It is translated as CASSPGLGVGELFF.

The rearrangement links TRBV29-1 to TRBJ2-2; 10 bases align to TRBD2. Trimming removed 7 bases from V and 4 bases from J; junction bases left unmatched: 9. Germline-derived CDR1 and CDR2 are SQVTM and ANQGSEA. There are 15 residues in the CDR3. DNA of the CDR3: TGCAGCGCGCGGGTAGCGGGAGGCATCACCGGGGAGCTGTTTTTT. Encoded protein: CSARVAGGITGELFF.

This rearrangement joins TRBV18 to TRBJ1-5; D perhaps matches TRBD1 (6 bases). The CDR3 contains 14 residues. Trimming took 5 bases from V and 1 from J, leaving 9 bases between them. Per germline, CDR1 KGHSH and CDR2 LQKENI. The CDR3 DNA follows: TGTGCCAGCTCAAGTCAGGGGAGCAATCAGCCCCAGCATTTT. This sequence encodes CASSSQGSNQPQHF. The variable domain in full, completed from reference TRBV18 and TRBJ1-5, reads NAGVMQNPRHLVRRRGQEARLRCSPMKGHSHVYWYRQLPEEGLKFMVYLQKENIIDESGMPKERFSAEFPKEGPSILRIQQVVRGDSAAYFCASSSQGSNQPQHFGDGTRLSIL.

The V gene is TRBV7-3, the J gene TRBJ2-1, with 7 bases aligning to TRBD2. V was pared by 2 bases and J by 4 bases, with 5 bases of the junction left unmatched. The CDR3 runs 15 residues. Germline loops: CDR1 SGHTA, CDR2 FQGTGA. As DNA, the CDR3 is TGTGCCAGCAGCTTACTTAGCGGGCCATACAATGAGCAGTTCTTC. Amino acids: CASSLLSGPYNEQFF.

The CDR3 loop reads CASSPGTGLMNEQYF. The DNA for the CDR3 is TGTGCCAGCTCACCAGGGACAGGCTTAATGAACGAGCAGTACTTC. The chain is built from TRBV18 and TRBJ2-7, with TRBD1 matching 8 bases. J was trimmed by 5 bases and V by 2 bases; bases with no gene match: 8. Germline values: CDR1 KGHSH, CDR2 LQKENI. The CDR3 spans 15 residues.

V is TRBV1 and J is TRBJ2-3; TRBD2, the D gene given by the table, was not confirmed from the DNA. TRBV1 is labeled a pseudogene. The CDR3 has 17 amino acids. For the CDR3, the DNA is TGCACCAGCAGCCAAGAAACTACAGCGGGGGACACAGATACGCAGTATTTT. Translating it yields CTSSQETTAGDTDTQYF.

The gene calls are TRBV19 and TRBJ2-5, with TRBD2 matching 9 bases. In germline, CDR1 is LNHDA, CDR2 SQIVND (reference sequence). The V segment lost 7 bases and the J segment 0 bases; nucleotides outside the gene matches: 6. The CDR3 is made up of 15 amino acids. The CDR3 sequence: CASKRTSVDQETQYF. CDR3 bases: TGTGCCAGTAAGCGGACTAGCGTCGACCAAGAGACCCAGTACTTC.

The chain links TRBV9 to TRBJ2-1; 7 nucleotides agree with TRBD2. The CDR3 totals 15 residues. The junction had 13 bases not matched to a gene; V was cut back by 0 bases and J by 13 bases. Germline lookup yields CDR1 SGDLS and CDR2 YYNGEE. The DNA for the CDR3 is TGTGCCAGCAGCGTAGGGGGGGACTACCCCAGTCGACAGTTCTTC. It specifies CASSVGGDYPSRQFF.